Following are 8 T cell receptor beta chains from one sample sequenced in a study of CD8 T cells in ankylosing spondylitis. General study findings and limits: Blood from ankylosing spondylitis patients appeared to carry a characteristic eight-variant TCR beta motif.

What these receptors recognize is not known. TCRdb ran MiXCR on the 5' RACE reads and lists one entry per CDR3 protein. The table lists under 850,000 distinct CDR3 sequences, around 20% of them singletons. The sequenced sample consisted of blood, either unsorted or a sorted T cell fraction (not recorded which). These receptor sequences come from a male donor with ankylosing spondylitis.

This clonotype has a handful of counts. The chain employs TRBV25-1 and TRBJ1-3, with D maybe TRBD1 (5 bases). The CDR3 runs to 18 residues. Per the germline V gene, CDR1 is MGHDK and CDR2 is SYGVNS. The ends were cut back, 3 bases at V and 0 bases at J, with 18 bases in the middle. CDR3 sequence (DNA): TGTGCCAGCAGTGAGGTTACGGGAGGGGAGGCCTCTGGAAACACCATATATTTT. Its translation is CASSEVTGGEASGNTIYF.

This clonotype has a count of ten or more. CDR3 sequence (DNA): TGTGCCAGCAGCTTAAACAGGGTTGGGAACACTGAAGCTTTCTTT. Translating it yields CASSLNRVGNTEAFF. The chain uses TRBV7-3 and TRBJ1-1; perhaps TRBD1 as D (6 bases). Germline values: CDR1 SGHTA, CDR2 FQGTGA. This CDR3 spans 15 amino acids. With 1 base removed from V and 1 base from J, the gap between germline ends came to 10 bases.

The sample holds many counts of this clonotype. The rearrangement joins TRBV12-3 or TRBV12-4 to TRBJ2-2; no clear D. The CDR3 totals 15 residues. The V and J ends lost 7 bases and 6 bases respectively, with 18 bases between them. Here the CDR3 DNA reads TGTGCCAGCACATCTCCGGCGGACGCCGCCGGGGAGCTGTTTTTT. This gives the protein CASTSPADAAGELFF.

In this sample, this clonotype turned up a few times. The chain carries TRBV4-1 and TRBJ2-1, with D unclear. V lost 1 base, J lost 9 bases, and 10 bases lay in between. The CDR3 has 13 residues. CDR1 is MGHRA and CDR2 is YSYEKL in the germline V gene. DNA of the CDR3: TGCGCCAGCAGCCAAGTTGCGACTGGTGAGCAGTTCTTC. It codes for CASSQVATGEQFF.

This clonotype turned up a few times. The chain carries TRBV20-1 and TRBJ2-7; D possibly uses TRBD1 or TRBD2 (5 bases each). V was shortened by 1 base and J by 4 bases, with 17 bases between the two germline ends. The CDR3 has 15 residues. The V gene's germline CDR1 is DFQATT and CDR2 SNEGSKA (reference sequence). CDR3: CSARGEGKPLYEQYF. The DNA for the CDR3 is TGCAGTGCTAGAGGTGAGGGGAAACCGCTATACGAGCAGTACTTC.

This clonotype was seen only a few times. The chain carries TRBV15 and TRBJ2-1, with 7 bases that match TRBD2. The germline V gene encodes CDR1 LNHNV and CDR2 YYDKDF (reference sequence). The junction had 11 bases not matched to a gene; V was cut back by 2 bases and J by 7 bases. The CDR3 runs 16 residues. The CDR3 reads CATSRKLAPSGNEQFF. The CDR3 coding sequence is TGTGCCACCAGCAGAAAACTAGCGCCCTCCGGGAATGAGCAGTTCTTC.

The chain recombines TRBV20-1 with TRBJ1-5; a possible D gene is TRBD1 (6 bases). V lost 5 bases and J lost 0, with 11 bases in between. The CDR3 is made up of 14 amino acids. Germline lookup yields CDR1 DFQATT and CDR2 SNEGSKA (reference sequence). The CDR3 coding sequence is TGCAGTGCTTTCACAGGGTATAGCAATCAGCCCCAGCATTTT. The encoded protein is CSAFTGYSNQPQHF.

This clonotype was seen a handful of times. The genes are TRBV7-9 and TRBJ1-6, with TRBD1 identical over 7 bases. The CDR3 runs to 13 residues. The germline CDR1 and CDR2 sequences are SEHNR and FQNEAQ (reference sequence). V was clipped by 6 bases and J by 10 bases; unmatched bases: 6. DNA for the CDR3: TGTGCCAGCAGTACCACAGGGGTCTCACCCCTCCACTTT. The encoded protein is CASSTTGVSPLHF.